This T cell receptor beta chain was found in a study of cytomegalovirus exposure and HLA in healthy donors. Study information: An analysis done earlier identified 95 million to 140 million unique TCR beta sequences from about 179 million T cells. Caucasian-associated ancestry cluster membership applied to about 80% of around 400 genotyped donors.

13 Jbeta primers and 60 Vbeta primers were used for the PCR. This table comes from immunoSEQ multiplex PCR, and its TCRdb copy is limited to in-frame clones, with some not included. The profile shows approximately 110,000 clones, about two thirds of them singletons. This clone has more than one count but fewer than ten. Its target is not known. Study observations and caveats: TCR beta sequences numbering under 20,000 were associated with HLA alleles at 0.05 false discovery rate in a later analysis. Testing in vitro showed three CMV-associated chains specific for CMV antigens.

Germline V gene sequence: CDR1 SNHLY, CDR2 FYNNEI. The CDR3 runs to 16 residues. The V gene end was trimmed by 6 bases and the J gene end by 2 bases; junction bases not matched to a gene: 4. V is TRBV2 and J is TRBJ2-3; TRBD2 agrees at 14 bases. Material: PBMCs. The receptor was derived from a man aged 60 to 69 in good health and CMV-seropositive. CDR3: CASRSGLAGVTDTQYF. CDR3 sequence (DNA): TGTGCCAGCAGATCGGGACTAGCGGGGGTCACAGATACGCAGTATTTT.